This T cell receptor beta chain stems from a study of OX40 agonist ivuxolimab in advanced cancers. A note on the overall study: Ivuxolimab was an agonistic, fully human IgG2 monoclonal antibody directed against OX40 (CD134), a costimulatory receptor. Partial responses occurred in three dose-escalation patients: two with cutaneous melanoma and one with hepatocellular carcinoma. A male proportion of 82.7% and a mean age of approximately 60 years, ranging from roughly 23 to 80, were recorded for the dose-escalation cohort. Patients were allowed to have had prior anti-PD-1, anti-PD-L1 or anti-CTLA-4 therapy, and around two fifths of the dose-escalation patients had been treated with checkpoint inhibitors. Intravenous ivuxolimab was administered to patients every 2 weeks at six dose levels: 0.01, 0.1, 0.3, 1.5, 3 and 10 mg/kg. Of the approximately 50 dose-escalation patients, hepatocellular carcinoma was present in around 19, melanoma in around 15, renal cell carcinoma in 9 and head and neck cancer in 9. The monotherapy dose-escalation portion (N = 52 patients) of the phase I ivuxolimab trial is reported in the paper. Peripheral TCRbeta sequencing was intended to test whether TCR sequence diversity was altered and clonal T-cell expansion was caused by ivuxolimab. The full study reports these points: Low levels of normalized T-cell clonal expansion were also shown by some nonresponding patients. At doses of 0.1 to 3.0 mg/kg, clonal expansion of both CD4+ and CD8+ T cells in blood was seen between baseline and week 6. In the 0.1-3.0 mg/kg groups, partial responders had among the lowest normalized peripheral clonal expansion, particularly in CD8+ T cells. After ivuxolimab, expanded clones were on average more numerous among CD8+ T cells than among CD4+ T cells. Antigen specificity was not determined for the clonally expanded peripheral T cells.

The trial excluded patients who had a history of autoimmune disease or who were on systemic immunosuppression. Peripheral blood for TCR sequencing was drawn from every dose cohort at baseline, at cycle 4 day 1 and at cycle 7 day 1. Samples were obtained from an open-label, multicenter, first-in-human phase I dose-escalation trial of ivuxolimab. The trial enrolled adults with locally advanced or metastatic head and neck squamous cell, hepatocellular, melanoma or renal cell carcinoma. Before TCR sequencing, CD4+ T cells and CD8+ T cells were sorted from peripheral blood as separate populations. On this clone: What this receptor recognizes is not known. Within one base of it there is no much larger clone, and no base qualities were kept.

Genomic DNA was extracted from sorted cells for sequencing of the TCRbeta CDR3 region. The immunoSEQ Assay was used to sequence the TCRbeta CDR3 regions. The table comes from immuneACCESS by way of TCRdb, which keeps in-frame sequences with V and J called. Part of the clones is missing from these tables; in studies checked, under half for an unresolved V gene and the rest for unknown reasons. This sample lists 100,000 to 130,000 clones; approximately 90% were detected once. Approximately 0.69% of the sample is taken by the ten largest. This material consisted of CD4+ or CD8+ T cells sorted from blood, taken in a trial of the OX40 agonist ivuxolimab. This sequence was found in an adult with an advanced solid tumor such as melanoma, head and neck, liver or kidney cancer.

The CDR3 region: CASSYGAGRYEQYF. At the DNA level, the sequence is TGTGCCAGCAGTTACGGAGCAGGGCGGTACGAGCAGTACTTC. The V gene is TRBV6-5 and the J gene is TRBJ2-7; the D region possibly corresponds to TRBD1 (5 bases align). V loses 2 bases of germline sequence and J loses 4 bases, and the interval between the two ends is 12 bases. Taken from cysteine to phenylalanine, the CDR3 has 14 residues. The retained sequence is limited to the CDR3, 42 bases, with the frame set at the first base. CDR1 and CDR2 are drawn from the germline V gene: MNHEY, SVGAGI.